This T cell receptor beta chain was captured by sequencing in a study of monozygotic twins with inflammatory bowel disease (dated by TCRdb to between 2018 and 2020). As for the study more broadly: In total, roughly 30 monozygotic twin pairs made up the full study: 19 Danish pairs, all IBD-discordant, plus nine German pairs, of which four were IBD-concordant and five were IBD-discordant. The search for disease-associated traits relied mainly on comparing IBD patients with their genetically identical healthy co-twins within discordant pairs. Each individual had, on average, about 151 000 unique TCRalpha sequences and 181 000 unique TCRbeta sequences available for analysis. The paper's findings and limits, for the study overall: Compared with healthy twins, IBD patients shared fewer clonotypes with other individuals, and the difference was most pronounced in patients with signs of disease activity. Repertoire similarity did not differ between concordant and discordant twins, which could be due to limited statistical power. TCRbeta repertoire diversity, by inverse Simpson index, was decreased in IBD patients compared with their healthy co-twins. Background noise and inter-individual variability may have been introduced into the repertoires by the differing immunosuppressive treatments among patients. The analysis was unable to tell different T cell subtypes apart. The results gave no support for a single strong signal or clonotype linked to IBD.

Receptors were amplified or captured by 5' RACE. Preparation of each TCR library used about 4,000 ng of total RNA. For each sample, cDNA synthesis with SMARTScribe reverse transcriptase was split into eight separate reactions. During cDNA synthesis, template switching introduced unique molecular identifiers that contained a 6-nucleotide sample barcode. Two nested PCRs of approximately 16 and 9 cycles amplified the TCRalpha and TCRbeta cDNA, and bead purification followed each PCR. Before amplification, the cDNA was treated with uracil DNA-glycosylase and purified using the QIAquick PCR purification kit. The second PCR added Illumina TruSeq-compatible adapters along with sample-specific barcodes. TapeStation and Qubit were used to check library quality and concentration, and 4.5 to 5 ng of each library was pooled. Pooled libraries were sequenced on an Illumina HiSeq2500 single-index Rapid Run with 2 x 100 bp reads and custom sequencing primers. Turning to the authors' computational methods: MiGEC version 1.2.6 was used for UMI-based consensus assembly to correct PCR and sequencing errors. V(D)J alignment, clonotype assembly and CDR3 extraction were performed with MiXCR version 2.1.1. To normalise gene usage, clonotype sharing and MAIT/NKT TCR abundance, the top 1000, 10 000 and 20 000 clonotypes in each sample were analysed. After downsampling to 27 000 UMIs, diversity was calculated as the inverse Simpson index using the vegan R package. Statistical testing used paired Mann-Whitney U tests on the discordant twin pairs and applied Benjamini-Hochberg correction for multiple testing. Once TCRdb had reprocessed the reads, it stored one entry per CDR3 protein sequence and supplied no DNA. TCRdb, not the original authors, processed these V and J calls. The sample's table lists a count of 200,000 to 250,000 distinct CDR3 sequences. Of the sample, roughly 7.5% falls within the top ten clones.

The germline V gene yields SGDLS for CDR1 and YYNGEE for CDR2. The CDR3 holds 14 amino acids from the cysteine to the phenylalanine. The DNA sequence is not available. For this clonotype: No antigen is known for it.

A roughly 2.4 ml peripheral blood sample was drawn into PAXgene tubes per donor and stored at -80°C. Without T cell sorting, total RNA was isolated from whole blood using the PAXgene blood miRNA kit on an automated QIAcube. Peripheral blood from monozygotic twin pairs concordant or discordant for inflammatory bowel disease was subjected to deep TCRalpha and TCRbeta repertoire profiling with unique molecular barcoding. Smoking habits were recorded for all twin pairs, and each individual was classified as a current, former or never smoker. Sample: blood. The sequence was collected from a human donor with ulcerative colitis or Crohn's disease, or a healthy co-twin of an affected twin (not recorded which). The chain is made from TRBV9 and TRBJ2-2; TCRdb designates TRBD1, a call that cannot be tested without DNA. The CDR3 protein sequence reads: CASSVVWGTGELFF. The full variable domain, with segments outside the CDR3 supplied by the reference TRBV9 and TRBJ2-2 proteins, appears as DSGVTQTPKHLITATGQRVTLRCSPRSGDLSVYWYQQSLDQGLQFLIQYYNGEERAKGNILERFSAQQFPDLHSELNLSSLELGDSALYFCASSVVWGTGELFFGEGSRLTVL.